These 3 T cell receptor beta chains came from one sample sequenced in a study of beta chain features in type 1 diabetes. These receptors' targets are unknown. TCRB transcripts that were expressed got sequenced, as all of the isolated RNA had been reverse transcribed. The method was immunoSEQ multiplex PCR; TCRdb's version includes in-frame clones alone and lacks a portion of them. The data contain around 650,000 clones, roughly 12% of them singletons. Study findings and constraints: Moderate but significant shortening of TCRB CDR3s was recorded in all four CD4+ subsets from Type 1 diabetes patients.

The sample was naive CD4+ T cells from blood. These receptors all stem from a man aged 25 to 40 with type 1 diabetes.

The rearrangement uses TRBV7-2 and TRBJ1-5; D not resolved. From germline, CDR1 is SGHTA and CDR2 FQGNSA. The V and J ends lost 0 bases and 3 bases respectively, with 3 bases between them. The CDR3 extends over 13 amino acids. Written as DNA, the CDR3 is TGTGCCAGCAGCTTAGCGGACAATCAGCCCCAGCATTTT. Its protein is CASSLADNQPQHF. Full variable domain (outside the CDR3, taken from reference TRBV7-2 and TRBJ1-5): GAGVSQSPSNKVTEKGKDVELRCDPISGHTALYWYRQSLGQGLEFLIYFQGNSAPDKSGLPSDRFSAERTGGSVSTLTIQRTQQEDSAVYLCASSLADNQPQHFGDGTRLSIL.

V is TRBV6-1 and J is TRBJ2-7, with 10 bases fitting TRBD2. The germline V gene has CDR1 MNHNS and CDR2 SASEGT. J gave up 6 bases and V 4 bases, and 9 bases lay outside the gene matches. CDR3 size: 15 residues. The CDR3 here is CASSAERGGSGEQYF. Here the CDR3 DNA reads TGTGCCAGCAGTGCGGAGCGGGGGGGCTCTGGCGAGCAGTACTTC.

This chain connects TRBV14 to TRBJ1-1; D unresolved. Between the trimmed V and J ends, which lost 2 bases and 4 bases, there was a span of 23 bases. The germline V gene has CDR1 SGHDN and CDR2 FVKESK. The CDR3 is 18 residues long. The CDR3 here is CASSQPSHSRGGITEAFF. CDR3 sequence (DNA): TGTGCCAGCAGCCAACCGTCGCATAGTCGGGGTGGGATCACTGAAGCTTTCTTT.